The present TCR beta chain was sequenced within a study of patients and donors after allogeneic stem cell transplantation. The CDR3 runs to 18 residues. The ends lost 1 base at V and 0 bases at J; junction bases unmatched: 6. Germline V gives CDR1 MNHEY, CDR2 SMNVEV (reference sequence). TCRdb re-called the RT-PCR reads through MiXCR, storing one row per CDR3 protein. The table includes about 400,000 distinct CDR3 sequences, roughly 17% detected once. This chain uses TRBV27 with TRBJ2-2, with 9 bases identical to TRBD2. The TCR originated in a human donor who was either an allogeneic HSCT recipient or a stem cell or donor lymphocyte infusion donor (not recorded which). It is not recorded whose cells these are; they may come from a transplant donor. The sequenced sample was blood, either unsorted or a sorted T cell fraction (not recorded which). Here the CDR3 DNA reads TGTGCCAGCAGTTTATGGTCTAGCGGGGAGTCGAACACCGGGGAGCTGTTTTTT. It translates to CASSLWSSGESNTGELFF.